This T cell receptor beta chain comes out of a study of shared clonotypes between healthy human individuals (dated by TCRdb to about 2020). Turning to the overall study: Three men and a couple of women, aged 18 to 49 years, made up the cohort. Libraries were prepared and TCR repertoires were sequenced by different laboratories using diverse techniques, in order to increase sequencing depth and limit assay-specific biases. For each donor, CD4 naive and CD4 memory were each given three plates, CD8 naive was given two plates, and CD8 memory was given one plate. Between about 0.85 and 8.9 billion PBMCs per donor were obtained by leukapheresis. To estimate repertoire size and how much clonotype sharing occurs between individuals, the study deeply sequenced the blood TCR repertoires of five healthy adults. Paper-wide results and their limitations: Based on pairwise subsampling, the degree of clonotype sharing among donors was expected to be affected by sequencing depth. Roughly 5% of naive CD4, 3% to 4% of naive CD8, roughly 2.4% of memory CD4, and less than 0.45% of memory CD8 clonotypes were shared across several donors. Estimated clonotype richness was generally larger for naive than for memory subsets. Sampling was restricted to blood, and TCR repertoires in tissue are likely to differ from TCR repertoires in blood. The genetic and exposure-history diversity represented was limited by the small number of donors. Incomplete sequencing was indicated by rarefaction of sorted-subset datasets, despite the large sequencing depth. Higher generation probabilities were observed for clonotypes shared by all four sorted-subset donors than for non-shared clonotypes.

CD8 naive samples consisted of CD45RO-negative cells that were positively selected for CCR7, yielding a CD45RA+CCR7+ population without TemRA cells. Healthy HIV-negative adults with no recently reported acute infections or vaccinations were included as donors. Every donor was a Caucasian adult residing in Nashville, Tennessee, USA. After blood collection by leukapheresis, PBMCs were isolated using Ficoll-Histopaque density gradient centrifugation and then cryopreserved in the vapor phase of liquid nitrogen. Purity and quantity of every magnetically sorted T cell population were checked by analytical flow cytometry. Genomic DNA was isolated from every sorted fraction and measured by UV absorbance on a Nanodrop 2000c. For this clone: Its antigen has not been determined. There are no base qualities to consult, and no much larger clone falls within one base.

Using the deep immunoSEQ assay, multiplex PCR amplified TCR CDR3 regions from genomic DNA. Extracted genomic DNA from each cell subset was spread evenly across all wells of several immunoSEQ 96-well plates, with each plate serving as a replicate. For sorted subsets, around 200 ng genomic DNA, equal to 30,000 or so T cell genomes, was loaded into each replicate PCR. Purified libraries were quantified with a Qubit 3.0 fluorometer, sized on a Bioanalyzer 2100, and re-quantified with the KAPA Library Quantification kit. Every immunoSEQ 96-well plate was sequenced on a dedicated single-read 150-cycle Illumina NextSeq 550 flow cell. In the authors' own workflow: Because the immunoSEQ output held only junctional sequences and lacked quality scores, the filtering could not match the filtering applied to full-length reads. Sequences were annotated with PyIR, a Python wrapper for IgBLAST v1.9, and V/J genes and CDR3 were assigned using IMGT germline references. Reads with weak V/J assignments (E-value above 1e-6), missing CDR3, stop codons, out-of-frame junctions, or ambiguous translated residues were removed. V3J clonotypes were defined as sequences sharing the same inferred V gene, J gene, and CDR3 amino acid sequence. The percentage overlap between two repertoires was calculated by dividing the number of shared unique clonotypes by the size of the smaller repertoire. Repertoire richness was assessed with RTK rarefaction, the Chao1 estimator, and Recon v2.1 estimates of unobserved clonotypes. OLGA was used to compute generation probabilities for all TCRbeta clonotypes that the gDNA method yielded from a handful of donors. TCRdb provides this immuneACCESS table in a form limited to in-frame rearrangements. Some clones are lacking; in checked studies, under half of them reflect an unresolved V gene, and why the rest are absent is not known. The D gene and trimming were derived from the DNA, and the V and J assignments and clone size from that table. This sample holds approximately 740,000 clones; around 93% were observed only once. The ten largest clones take up approximately 25% of the sample.

The germline V gene (reference sequence) yields MNHEY for CDR1 and SMNVEV for CDR2. The CDR3, from cysteine to phenylalanine, totals 13 residues. Only CDR3 DNA is held: 39 bases, read in frame from base 1. V is pared back by 8 bases and J by 2 bases, with 11 bases lying between the germline termini. This chain joins TRBV27 to TRBJ2-3, with the D gene not clear enough to name. This receptor was taken from a young man in good health. Sequencing was done on a sample of naive CD8+ T cells sorted from blood. What this sample's cell subset or site label stands for: CD45RA+CCR7+. The DNA sequence is TGTGCCAGCCTACTACCTAACACAGATACGCAGTATTTT. This sequence encodes CASLLPNTDTQYF.